The clone carrying this T cell receptor (beta chain) was seen repeatedly, ten times or more. Its antigen is as yet unknown. The T cells used for sorted libraries numbered about 930,000, either CD4+ or CD8+. This entry comes from a study of neurological immune-mediated disorders. Overall study results and limits: The greatest TCR clonal expansion occurred in HTLV-1-associated myelopathy and the least in multiple sclerosis, which fell below healthy controls. The multiple sclerosis repertoire cluster had no clinical or MRI correlate.

CDR3 length equals 14 residues. Germline lookup yields CDR1 SGHRS and CDR2 YFSETQ. V shed 4 bases and J shed 6 bases, with 14 bases lying between them. As for the cDNA, it was generated by 5'RACE with 10-nucleotide random UMIs. TCRdb independently ran MiXCR on the 5' RACE reads; one entry per CDR3 protein. The table includes tens of thousands of distinct CDR3 sequences, 3% to 4% detected once. Sequencing was performed on CD4+ T cells from blood. The chain has TRBV5-1 and TRBJ2-1; D not certain. This sequence was found in a woman in her forties with multiple sclerosis. The CDR3 is CASSPFWIGNEQFF. The CDR3, as DNA: TGCGCCAGCAGCCCTTTTTGGATTGGCAATGAGCAGTTCTTC. The full variable domain, with the rest looked up from reference TRBV5-1 and TRBJ2-1, is KAGVTQTPRYLIKTRGQQVTLSCSPISGHRSVSWYQQTPGQGLQFLFEYFSETQRNKGNFPGRFSGRQFSNSRSEMNVSTLELGDSALYLCASSPFWIGNEQFFGPGTRLTVL.